This T cell receptor beta chain is from a study of siplizumab effects on memory and regulatory T cells. Notes on the study in general: Apparently key alloresponse contributors, naive T cells also seemed more diverse than memory cells. Among alloreactive clones, only a minor fraction mapped to unstimulated subsets.

On this clone: Its target is not known.

Trimming shortened V by 4 bases and J by 9 bases, and 13 bases separated the two germline ends. The CDR3 has 13 amino acids. CDR1 and CDR2 from the germline V gene are MNHNS and SASEGT. Sequencing was performed with immunoSEQ multiplex PCR; in TCRdb, only in-frame clones are kept and a portion is missing. The sample yields some 100,000 clones, 90% to 95% seen once. The source of this sequence is a human donor in good health. The rearrangement uses TRBV6-1 and TRBJ2-1; D gene ambiguous. The material sequenced was non-Treg CD4+ T cells sorted from blood. CDR3 residues: CASSVTGQGEQFF. The CDR3, as DNA: TGTGCCAGCAGTGTAACCGGGCAAGGTGAGCAGTTCTTC.